What follows is one TCR beta chain and its context. Its antigen is not known. This specimen comes from a study of T cells expressing NK-cell markers. Study-level findings and limits: The leading position in the CD3+CD56-NKG2C+ fraction of a handful of donors also went to these clonotypes.

A 5'RACE template switching approach incorporating UMIs was used to make TCR beta cDNA. TCRdb reprocessed the 5' RACE reads, keeping one entry per CDR3 protein, no DNA. This listing includes 550,000 to 600,000 distinct CDR3 sequences. Germline CDR1 is LGHNA and CDR2 is YNFKEQ. This CDR3 region has 18 residues. The sequence came from a man aged 18 to 29 in good health. Sequencing input: blood T cells: a sorted CD56 or NKG2C T cell subset, CD4+ or CD8+ T cells, or bulk PBMC T cells (not recorded which). This chain joins TRBV4-2 and TRBJ2-2; the D call of TRBD2 rests on TCRdb alone, since no DNA is present to check it. CDR3 amino acids: CASSHQVGRPGGTGELFF.